These 24 T cell receptor beta chains came from one sample sequenced in a study of Graves' ophthalmopathy and Graves' hyperthyroidism. Amplified TCR beta CDR3 regions were obtained using RNA transcripts as template. HTBI primers primed a first-round RT-PCR, and a second-round multiplex PCR followed. TCRdb ran MiXCR on the multiplex PCR reads and lists one entry per CDR3 protein. This sample has 580,000 or so distinct CDR3 sequences, with about 35% found just once. Material: peripheral blood or thyroid tissue (not recorded which). Receptors were obtained from an adult man with Graves' hyperthyroidism.

A word on this clonotype: Relative to the germline gene, one junction end is altered; a read error may explain this. This rearrangement joins TRBV15 to TRBJ2-6; D is unclear. In germline, CDR1 is LNHNV, CDR2 YYDKDF (reference sequence). This CDR3 has 14 residues. The CDR3 DNA follows: TGTGCCACCAGCAGAGATCCTGGCGCCAACGTCCTGACTTTC. The encoded protein is CATSRDPGANVLTF.

V usage is TRBV19 and J usage is TRBJ2-1; 8 bases match TRBD1. Germline lookup yields CDR1 LNHDA and CDR2 SQIVND (reference sequence). This CDR3 comprises 15 residues. Unmatched junction bases numbered 8, after V lost 4 bases and J lost 6 bases. DNA for the CDR3: TGTGCCAGTAGTAATGCAGGGGGCGCTGCCAATGAGCAGTTCTTC. It yields the protein CASSNAGGAANEQFF.

The chain recombines TRBV25-1 with TRBJ1-5; the match to TRBD1 covers 9 bases. This CDR3 has 17 residues. Germline CDR1 MGHDK, CDR2 SYGVNS. Unmatched junction bases numbered 16, after V lost 2 bases and J lost 11 bases. The CDR3 nucleotides are TGTGCCAGCAGTGAAGACCGGGACAGGGAAGGCAAGTGGACCCAGCATTTT. Its protein product is CASSEDRDREGKWTQHF.

The table lists this clonotype with a few counts. This chain connects TRBV14 to TRBJ2-2; the D is unclear. The V gene lost 6 bases and the J gene lost 2 bases, with 16 bases spanning the gap. Looked up from germline, CDR1 is SGHDN and CDR2 is FVKESK. The CDR3 has 16 residues. The CDR3 DNA sequence: TGTGCCAGCAGTTTGTTAGGCTACCCCAACACCGGGGAGCTGTTTTTT. Amino acid sequence: CASSLLGYPNTGELFF.

This clonotype was observed at least ten times. The CDR3 nucleotides read TGTGCCAGCAGCCATAGCGGGGGCGCCGCCTCCTACGAGCAGTACTTC. Protein product: CASSHSGGAASYEQYF. This chain uses TRBV7-2 with TRBJ2-7; 9 positions match TRBD2. CDR1 and CDR2 (germline): SGHTA, FQGNSA. CDR3 size: 16 residues. V lost 5 bases to trimming and J lost 0 bases; unmatched junction nucleotides: 8.

The CDR3 loop reads CANGQGARLQPQHF. CDR3 nucleotide sequence: TGTGCCAACGGACAGGGGGCGCGGTTGCAGCCCCAGCATTTT. The rearrangement joins TRBV2 to TRBJ1-5; 11 positions agree with TRBD1. This CDR3 is 14 amino acids long. Germline-derived CDR1 and CDR2 are SNHLY and FYNNEI. The V and J ends lost 10 bases and 7 bases, in that order; junction bases with no gene match: 9.

This clonotype was detected many times. The genes are TRBV6-6 and TRBJ1-5; D unclear. CDR3 size: 16 residues. Germline assignment: CDR1 MNHNY and CDR2 SVGAGI (reference sequence). Trimming removed 4 bases at V and 1 base at J, with 14 bases between. CDR3 sequence (DNA): TGTGCCAGCAGTTCAGAGGGTTTCGAGAGCAATCAGCCCCAGCATTTT. Residues: CASSSEGFESNQPQHF.

The genes are TRBV30 and TRBJ1-1, with 9 positions matching TRBD1. This CDR3 is built from 12 residues. Germline loops: CDR1 GTSNPN, CDR2 SVGIG (reference sequence). V was pared by 3 bases and J by 7 bases, with 3 bases of the junction left unmatched. This CDR3 reads CAWRTGGSEAFF. CDR3 DNA: TGTGCCTGGAGAACAGGGGGCAGTGAAGCTTTCTTT.

In this sample, this clonotype turned up many times. CDR3 region: CATSRDADTQYF. CDR3 coding DNA: TGTGCCACCAGCAGAGATGCCGATACGCAGTATTTT. The chain carries TRBV15 and TRBJ2-3; D remains unclear. Trimming cost V 0 bases and J 6 bases, with 4 bases left between them. CDR3 length: 12 amino acids. The germline V gene encodes CDR1 LNHNV and CDR2 YYDKDF (reference sequence). Variable domain in full (rest from reference TRBV15 and TRBJ2-3): DAMVIQNPRYQVTQFGKPVTLSCSQTLNHNVMYWYQQKSSQAPKLLFHYYDKDFNNEADTPDNFQSRRPNTSFCFLDIRSPGLGDTAMYLCATSRDADTQYFGPGTRLTVL.

The genes are TRBV15 and TRBJ2-1; TRBD2 aligns across 8 bases. Germline loops: CDR1 LNHNV, CDR2 YYDKDF (reference sequence). V shed 8 bases and J 3 bases; nucleotides not matched to a gene: 3. This CDR3 has 13 residues. The CDR3 reads CATEAGGYNEQFF. The CDR3 DNA follows: TGTGCCACCGAGGCGGGAGGCTACAATGAGCAGTTCTTC.

The CDR3 loop is CASSLWGSTSGGMETQYF. As DNA, the CDR3 is TGTGCCAGCAGTTTATGGGGATCGACTAGCGGGGGGATGGAGACCCAGTACTTC. This chain connects TRBV7-2 to TRBJ2-5, with 13 bases lining up with TRBD2. The V gene's germline CDR1 is SGHTA and CDR2 FQGNSA. The CDR3 has 18 amino acids. Trimming cost V 6 bases and J 5 bases; bases outside gene matches: 15.

The chain has TRBV25-1 and TRBJ2-3, with D perhaps TRBD2 (5 bases). This CDR3 is built from 15 residues. Germline CDR1 reads MGHDK; CDR2 reads SYGVNS. The V gene lost 3 bases and the J gene lost 4 bases, with 14 bases spanning the gap. CDR3 region: CASSDLGVVSDTQYF. In DNA, the CDR3 is TGTGCCAGCAGTGATCTCGGGGTTGTCTCAGATACGCAGTATTTT.

This clonotype occurred a few times. The V and J genes are TRBV30 and TRBJ2-7; 9 nucleotides line up with TRBD1. The trim removed 4 bases at V and 5 bases at J, leaving 9 bases unmatched. This CDR3 contains 14 residues. Germline V gene data show CDR1 as GTSNPN and CDR2 as SVGIG (reference sequence). In nucleotides, the CDR3 is TGTGCCTGGACCCTTGGGACAGGGTATGACGAGCAGTACTTC. Protein: CAWTLGTGYDEQYF.

This clonotype was seen ten or more times. The V and J genes are TRBV15 and TRBJ1-4; D not certain. This CDR3 has 14 residues. Trimming cost V 1 base and J 7 bases, with 10 bases left between them. The germline gives CDR1 LNHNV, CDR2 YYDKDF (reference sequence). The CDR3 reads CATSRARGGEKLFF. The CDR3 nucleotides are TGTGCCACCAGCAGAGCCCGGGGAGGTGAAAAACTGTTTTTT.

The rearrangement uses TRBV5-4 and TRBJ2-7, with 8 bases fitting TRBD2. V trimming: 3 bases; J trimming: 3 bases; junction bases outside the gene matches: 8. CDR3 length: 15 amino acids. CDR1 and CDR2 from the germline V gene are SGHNT and YYREEE (reference sequence). The CDR3 sequence: CASSSWAGGYYEQYF. DNA for the CDR3: TGTGCCAGCAGCTCCTGGGCGGGGGGCTACTACGAGCAGTACTTC.

This clonotype appeared many times. Written as DNA, the CDR3 is TGTGCCAGCAGTTATCGGAACACCATATATTTT. As protein: CASSYRNTIYF. V usage is TRBV12-3 or TRBV12-4 and J usage is TRBJ1-3; D not resolved. The CDR3 is 11 amino acids. Trimming left V 4 bases short and J 7 bases short, with 5 bases between.

Turning to this clonotype: A much larger clone is a single base away; this may be a read error. V usage is TRBV20-1 and J usage is TRBJ2-7; 11 bases agree with TRBD2. Germline V gene lookup returns CDR1 DFQATT and CDR2 SNEGSKA (reference sequence). This CDR3 is 16 amino acids long. The CDR3 DNA follows: TGCAGTGGTTCAGGGCCCGGGACTAGCGGAGCTTACGAGCGGTACTTC. It specifies CSGSGPGTSGAYERYF.

This clonotype was counted many times. This rearrangement joins TRBV19 to TRBJ2-7; weak D call: TRBD2 (5 bases). The CDR3 extends over 16 amino acids. V was pared by 4 bases and J by 2 bases, with 18 bases between. Germline values: CDR1 LNHDA, CDR2 SQIVND (reference sequence). CDR3 coding DNA: TGTGCCAGTAGTACCCCGGGGAGTAGGCAACCCTACGAGCAGTACTTC. The encoded protein is CASSTPGSRQPYEQYF. Complete variable domain (other parts from reference TRBV19 and TRBJ2-7): DGGITQSPKYLFRKEGQNVTLSCEQNLNHDAMYWYRQDPGQGLRLIYYSQIVNDFQKGDIAEGYSVSREKKESFPLTVTSAQKNPTAFYLCASSTPGSRQPYEQYFGPGTRLTVT.

In this sample, this clonotype turned up many times. The V call is TRBV25-1, the J call TRBJ2-5; D is ambiguous. The CDR3 runs to 13 residues. Germline CDR1 is MGHDK and CDR2 is SYGVNS. In nucleotides, the CDR3 is TGTCCCACCTCCTTGGACGCCAGGGAGACCCAGTACTTC. Protein product: CPTSLDARETQYF.

This clonotype was picked up many times. V usage is TRBV7-3 and J usage is TRBJ1-1; D is possibly TRBD1 (6 bases). The V end was cut by 1 base, the J end by 7 bases, with 16 bases between. This CDR3 region has 15 residues. Germline CDR1 SGHTA, CDR2 FQGTGA. CDR3 loop: CASSLRERGAGEAFF. The CDR3 region has the DNA TGTGCCAGCAGCTTAAGGGAGAGGGGGGCCGGTGAAGCTTTCTTT.

Only a few counts were recorded for this clonotype. This rearrangement joins TRBV7-8 to TRBJ2-7; a possible D gene is TRBD1 (5 bases). This CDR3 has 18 residues. Germline V lookup: CDR1 SGHVS, CDR2 FQNEAQ. Trimming took 5 bases from V and 0 from J, leaving 23 bases between them. For the CDR3, the DNA is TGTGCCAGCAGCCCCCACTACAGTCTCAGGGATAGCTCCTACGAGCAGTACTTC. This encodes CASSPHYSLRDSSYEQYF.

This clonotype turned up a few times. The CDR3 bases are TGTGCCAGCAGCAACCGCAGACAGGGCCGTAATGAAAAACTGTTTTTT. It yields the protein CASSNRRQGRNEKLFF. The V gene is TRBV7-9, the J gene TRBJ1-4, with 7 nucleotides matching TRBD1. J was trimmed by 4 bases and V by 5 bases; bases with no gene match: 10. Germline CDR1 reads SEHNR; CDR2 reads FQNEAQ (reference sequence). The CDR3 runs to 16 residues.

This clonotype was observed many times. The J gene is TRBJ1-2, the V gene TRBV24-1, with D unclear. The CDR3 extends over 14 amino acids. Trimming stripped 4 bases from V and 0 bases from J, with 8 bases between. Per the germline V gene, CDR1 is KGHDR and CDR2 is SFDVKD. The CDR3 here is CATSESRSNYGYTF. In nucleotides, the CDR3 is TGTGCCACCAGTGAAAGTCGCTCTAACTATGGCTACACCTTC.

As for this clonotype: A much larger clone sits a single nucleotide away, making a read error possible. The CDR3 loop reads CASSLGLGFYGCTF. The CDR3 DNA sequence: TGTGCCAGCAGCTTAGGTTTGGGTTTCTATGGCTGCACCTTC. The chain joins TRBV11-2 to TRBJ1-2; no reliable D call. Germline CDR1 and CDR2: SGHAT and FQNNGV. The CDR3 loop spans 14 amino acids.